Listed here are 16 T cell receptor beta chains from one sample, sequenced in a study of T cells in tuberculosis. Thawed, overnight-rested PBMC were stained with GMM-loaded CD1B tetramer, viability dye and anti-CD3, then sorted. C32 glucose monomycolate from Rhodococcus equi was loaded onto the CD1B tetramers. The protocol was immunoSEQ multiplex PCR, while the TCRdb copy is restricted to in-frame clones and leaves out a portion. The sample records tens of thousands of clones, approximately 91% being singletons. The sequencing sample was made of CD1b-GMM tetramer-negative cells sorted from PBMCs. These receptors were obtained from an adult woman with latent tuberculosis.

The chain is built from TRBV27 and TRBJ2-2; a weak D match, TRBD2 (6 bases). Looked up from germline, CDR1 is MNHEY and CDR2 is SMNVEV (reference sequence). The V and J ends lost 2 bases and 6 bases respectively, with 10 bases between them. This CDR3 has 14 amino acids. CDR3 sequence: CASSLLSGAGELFF. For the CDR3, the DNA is TGTGCCAGCAGTTTACTATCGGGGGCCGGGGAGCTGTTTTTT.

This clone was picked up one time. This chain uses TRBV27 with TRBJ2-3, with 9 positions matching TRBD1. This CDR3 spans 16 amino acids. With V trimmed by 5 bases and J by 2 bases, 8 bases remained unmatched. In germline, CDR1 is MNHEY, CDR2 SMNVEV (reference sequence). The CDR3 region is CASSITGGLVTDTQYF. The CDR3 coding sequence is TGTGCCAGCAGTATCACAGGGGGCTTAGTCACAGATACGCAGTATTTT.

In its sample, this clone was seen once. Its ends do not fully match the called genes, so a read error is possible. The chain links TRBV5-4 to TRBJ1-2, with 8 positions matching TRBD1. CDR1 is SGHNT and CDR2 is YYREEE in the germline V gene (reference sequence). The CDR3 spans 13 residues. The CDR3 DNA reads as TGTGCCAGCAGATTGGGACAGGCCTATGGCTACACCTTC. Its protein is CASRLGQAYGYTF.

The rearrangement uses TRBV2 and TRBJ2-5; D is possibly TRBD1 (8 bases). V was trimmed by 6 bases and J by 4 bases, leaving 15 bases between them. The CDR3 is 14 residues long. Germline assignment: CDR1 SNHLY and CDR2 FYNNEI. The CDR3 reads CASSGQGGRETQYF. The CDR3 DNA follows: TGTGCCAGCAGCGGACAGGGAGGGCGAGAGACCCAGTACTTC.

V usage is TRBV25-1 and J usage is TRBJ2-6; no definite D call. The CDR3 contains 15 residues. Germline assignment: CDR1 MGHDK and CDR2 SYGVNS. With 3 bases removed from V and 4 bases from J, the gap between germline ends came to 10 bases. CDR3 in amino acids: CASSDPSLGANVLTF. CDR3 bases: TGTGCCAGCAGTGACCCGTCCCTCGGGGCCAACGTCCTGACTTTC.

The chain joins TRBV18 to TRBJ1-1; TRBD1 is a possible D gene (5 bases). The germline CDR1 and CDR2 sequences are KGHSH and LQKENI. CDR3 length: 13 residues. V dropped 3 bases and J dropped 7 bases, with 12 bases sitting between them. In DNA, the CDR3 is TGTGCCAGCTCACCCTCAGGGTGGGGTGAAGCTTTCTTT. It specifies CASSPSGWGEAFF.

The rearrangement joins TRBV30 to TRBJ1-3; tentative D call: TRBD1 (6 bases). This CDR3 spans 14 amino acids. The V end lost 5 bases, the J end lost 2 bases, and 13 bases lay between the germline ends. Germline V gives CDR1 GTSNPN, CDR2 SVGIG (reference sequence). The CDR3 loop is CAWAGTNTGNTIYF. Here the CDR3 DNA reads TGTGCCTGGGCTGGGACAAATACTGGAAACACCATATATTTT. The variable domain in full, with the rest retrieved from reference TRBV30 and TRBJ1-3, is SQTIHQWPATLVQPVGSPLSLECTVEGTSNPNLYWYRQAAGRGLQLLFYSVGIGQISSEVPQNLSASRPQDRQFILSSKKLLLSDSGFYLCAWAGTNTGNTIYFGEGSWLTVV.

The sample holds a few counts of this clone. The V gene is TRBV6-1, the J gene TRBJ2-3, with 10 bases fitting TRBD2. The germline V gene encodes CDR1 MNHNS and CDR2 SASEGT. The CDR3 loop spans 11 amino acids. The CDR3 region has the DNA TGTGCAGCTCAAACTAGCGGGACAGAGTATTTT. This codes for CAAQTSGTEYF.

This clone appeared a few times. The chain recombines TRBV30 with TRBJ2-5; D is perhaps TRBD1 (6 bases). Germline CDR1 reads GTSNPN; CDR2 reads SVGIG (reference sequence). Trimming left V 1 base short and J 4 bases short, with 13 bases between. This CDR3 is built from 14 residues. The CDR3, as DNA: TGTGCCTGGAGTGGGGTCACCAGGGGAGAGACCCAGTACTTC. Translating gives CAWSGVTRGETQYF. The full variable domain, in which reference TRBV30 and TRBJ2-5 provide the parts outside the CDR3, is SQTIHQWPATLVQPVGSPLSLECTVEGTSNPNLYWYRQAAGRGLQLLFYSVGIGQISSEVPQNLSASRPQDRQFILSSKKLLLSDSGFYLCAWSGVTRGETQYFGPGTRLLVL.

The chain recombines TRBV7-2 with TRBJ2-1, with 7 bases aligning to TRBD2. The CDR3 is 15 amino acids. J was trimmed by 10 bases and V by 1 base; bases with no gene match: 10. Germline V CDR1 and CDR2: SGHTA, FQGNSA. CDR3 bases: TGTGCCAGCAGCTTAGTTGGGACGGGGGGATGGGAGCAGTTCTTC. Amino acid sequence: CASSLVGTGGWEQFF.

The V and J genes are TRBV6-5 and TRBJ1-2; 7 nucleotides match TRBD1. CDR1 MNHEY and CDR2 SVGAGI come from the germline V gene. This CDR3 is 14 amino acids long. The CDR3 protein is CAVGQGDSNYGYTF. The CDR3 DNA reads TGTGCAGTAGGCCAGGGGGATAGTAACTATGGCTACACCTTC.

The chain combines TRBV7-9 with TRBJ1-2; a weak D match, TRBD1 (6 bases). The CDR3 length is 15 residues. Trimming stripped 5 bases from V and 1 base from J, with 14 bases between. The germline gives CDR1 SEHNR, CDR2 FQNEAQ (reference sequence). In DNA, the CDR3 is TGTGCCAGCAGCACCGTAGGACAGAGTAACTATGGCTACACCTTC. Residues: CASSTVGQSNYGYTF. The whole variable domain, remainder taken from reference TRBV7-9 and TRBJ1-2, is DTGVSQNPRHKITKRGQNVTFRCDPISEHNRLYWYRQTLGQGPEFLTYFQNEAQLEKSRLLSDRFSAERPKGSFSTLEIQRTEQGDSAMYLCASSTVGQSNYGYTFGSGTRLTVV.

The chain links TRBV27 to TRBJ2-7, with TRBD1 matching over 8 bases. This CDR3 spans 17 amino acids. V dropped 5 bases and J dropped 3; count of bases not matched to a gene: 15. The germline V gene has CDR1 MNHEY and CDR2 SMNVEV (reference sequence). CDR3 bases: TGTGCCAGCAGTCCCACACCCTCGACAGGGGCGATCTACGAGCAGTACTTC. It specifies CASSPTPSTGAIYEQYF.

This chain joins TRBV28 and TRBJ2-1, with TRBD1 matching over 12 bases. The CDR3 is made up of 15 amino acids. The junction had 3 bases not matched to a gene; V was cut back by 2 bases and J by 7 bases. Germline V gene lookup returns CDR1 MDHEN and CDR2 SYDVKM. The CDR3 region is CASSLGDRGRNEQFF. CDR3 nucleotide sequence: TGTGCCAGCAGTTTAGGGGACAGGGGGCGGAATGAGCAGTTCTTC.

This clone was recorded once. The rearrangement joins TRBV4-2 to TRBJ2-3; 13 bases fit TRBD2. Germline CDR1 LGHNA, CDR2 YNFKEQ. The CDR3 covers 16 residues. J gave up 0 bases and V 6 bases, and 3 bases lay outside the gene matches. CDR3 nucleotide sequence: TGTGCCAGCAGACTAGCGGGGGGGGACAGCACAGATACGCAGTATTTT. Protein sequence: CASRLAGGDSTDTQYF.

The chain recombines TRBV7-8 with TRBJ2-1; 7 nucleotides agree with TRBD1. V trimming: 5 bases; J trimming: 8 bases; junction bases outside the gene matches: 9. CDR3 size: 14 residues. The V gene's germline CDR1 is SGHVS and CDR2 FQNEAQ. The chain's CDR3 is CASSPGTVVDEQFF. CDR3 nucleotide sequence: TGTGCCAGCAGCCCGGGGACAGTTGTGGATGAGCAGTTCTTC.